This T cell receptor beta chain was identified in a study of graft-versus-host responses after intestinal transplantation (dated by TCRdb to 2020 to 2023). Background for the entire study: Recipients received multivisceral, liver-intestinal, or isolated intestinal transplants. Every recipient was given anti-thymocyte globulin induction, then maintenance tacrolimus and steroids for roughly 3 years. Graft-versus-host and host-versus-graft alloreactive T cell clones were tracked in the graft, circulation and bone marrow after intestinal transplantation using bulk TCR-beta CDR3 sequencing. Alloreactive clones were identified by sequencing pre-transplant mixed lymphocyte reaction products and comparing these products with unstimulated pre-transplant donor and recipient T cells. The cohort enrolled fewer than 25 intestinal transplant recipients including one retransplant, and a few patients lacking pretransplant specimens were excluded. A peak of at least 4% donor T cells among recipient peripheral blood mononuclear cells was the definition used for donor T cell macrochimerism. Samples from a few later patients were sequenced in-house on an Illumina MiSeq with MiXCR processing rather than by the commercial service.

What the work shows at the level of the full study, not this receptor alone: Peak levels of circulating GvH clones were associated with declines in HvG clones early after transplant. GvH clones were detected in recipient bone marrow, and some appeared earlier in ileal mucosa or blood, consistent with an intestinal mucosal origin. The conclusions were limited by the relatively low number and heterogeneity of the intestinal transplant patients. High GvH to HvG T cell clonal ratios were observed in the allografts of patients with donor T cell macrochimerism.

Per the publication, the time point label means: cells obtained before transplantation from donor or recipient. CD3+CD4+ and CD3+CD8+ populations were FACS-sorted from unstimulated pre-transplant donor and recipient cells taken from spleen or lymph nodes. The protocol used for the library was the immunoSEQ multiplex PCR assay. For most patients, genomic DNA was isolated using the Qiagen DNeasy Blood and Tissue Kit and was shipped frozen to Adaptive Biotechnologies for TCR sequencing. For most patients, high-throughput TCR-beta CDR3 sequencing of genomic DNA was performed by Adaptive Biotechnologies. The original pipeline was this. TCR sequencing data were retrieved from Adaptive's ImmunoSEQ software for 18 patients, whereas three other patients were processed with MiXCR and VDJtools. To correct CD4 versus CD8 sorting errors, any sequence found in both subsets at a frequency ratio below 5:1 was removed. CDR3 nucleotide sequences shared by donor and recipient were removed because the origin of these sequences could not be assigned. At least 2-fold expansion over unstimulated cells and a minimum CFSE-low frequency of 0.002% (template counts) or 0.001% (read counts) were required for clones to be classified as alloreactive. Clones detected in sequenced pre-transplant spleen, lymph node, or MLR CFSE-low populations of the donor or recipient were defined as mappable. Cumulative frequency of alloreactive clones was calculated as a percentage of all sequences weighted by copy number. TCRdb retrieved this table from immuneACCESS and kept in-frame rearrangements only. Not all clones are present; in checked studies, unresolved V genes account for under half, and no reason is known for the remainder. V and J calls and clone size are given by that table; D and trimming were obtained from the DNA. The sample table shows approximately 68,000 clones, and around 87% are seen once. In total, the top ten clones hold roughly 4% of the sample.

Points on this clone: The antigen it binds to is not known. No qualities accompany the bases; no much larger clone lies one base away.

Between the V and J ends, shortened by 4 bases and 6 bases respectively, the junction contains 13 bases. CDR1 and CDR2 are read off the germline V gene (reference sequence) as SEHNR and FQNEAQ. The CDR3 goes from the cysteine to the phenylalanine over 14 residues. Just the 42-base CDR3 DNA is kept, in frame starting at base 1. Recombination linked TRBV7-9 to TRBJ1-5; 5 matching bases give a weak D call of TRBD1. The material was unstimulated CD8+ T cells sorted from spleen or lymph node cells, obtained before transplant. The receptor was derived from a human donor who was the organ donor for an intestinal transplant. DNA sequence: TGTGCCAGCAGCTCGGACATGAACCTTCAGCCCCAGCATTTT. It translates as CASSSDMNLQPQHF.